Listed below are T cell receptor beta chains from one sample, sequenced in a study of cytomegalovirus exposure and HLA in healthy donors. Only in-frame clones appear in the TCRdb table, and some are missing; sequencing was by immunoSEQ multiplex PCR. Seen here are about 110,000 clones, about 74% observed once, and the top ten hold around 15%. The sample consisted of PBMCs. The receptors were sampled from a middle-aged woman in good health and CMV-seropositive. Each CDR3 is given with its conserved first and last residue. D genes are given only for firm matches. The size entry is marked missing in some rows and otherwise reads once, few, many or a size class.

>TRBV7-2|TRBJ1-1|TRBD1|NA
CASSLGTGALNTEAFF
TGTGCCAGCAGCCTAGGGACAGGGGCGCTGAACACTGAAGCTTTCTTT
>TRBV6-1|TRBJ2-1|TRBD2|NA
CASSANSGGAYNEQFF
TGTGCCAGCAGTGCCAATAGCGGGGGGGCCTACAATGAGCAGTTCTTC
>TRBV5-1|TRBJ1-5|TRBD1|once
CASSLGTGDQPQHF
TGCGCCAGCAGCCTCGGGACAGGGGATCAGCCCCAGCATTTT
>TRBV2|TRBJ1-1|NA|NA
CASSEQGYSTEAFF
TGTGCCAGCAGTGAACAGGGTTATAGCACTGAAGCTTTCTTT
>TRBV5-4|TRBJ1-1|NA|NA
CASSLGLPRMNTEAFF
TGTGCCAGCAGCTTGGGTCTGCCCAGGATGAACACTGAAGCTTTCTTT
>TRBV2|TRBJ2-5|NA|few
CASSERVGGETQYF
TGTGCCAGCAGTGAAAGGGTGGGGGGAGAGACCCAGTACTTC
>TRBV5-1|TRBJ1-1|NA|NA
CASSLTVHTEAFF
TGCGCCAGCAGCTTGACGGTGCACACTGAAGCTTTCTTT
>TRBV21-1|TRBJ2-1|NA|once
CASTGWPSSYNEQFF
TGTGCCAGCACCGGGTGGCCCAGCTCCTACAATGAGCAGTTCTTC
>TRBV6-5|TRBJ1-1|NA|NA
CATGTGQNTEAFF
TGTGCCACCGGAACCGGACAGAACACTGAAGCTTTCTTT
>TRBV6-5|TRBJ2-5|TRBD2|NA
CASRRLASETQYF
TGTGCCAGCAGAAGACTAGCTTCAGAGACCCAGTACTTC
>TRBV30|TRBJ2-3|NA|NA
CACSSIGQRTDTQYF
TGTGCCTGTTCATCTATCGGACAGCGCACAGATACGCAGTATTTT
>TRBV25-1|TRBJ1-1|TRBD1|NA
CASSQQGRTEAFF
TGTGCCAGCAGTCAACAGGGGAGGACTGAAGCTTTCTTT
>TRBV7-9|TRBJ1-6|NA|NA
CASSRGPYNSPLHF
TGTGCCAGCAGCCGCGGGCCGTATAATTCACCCCTCCACTTT
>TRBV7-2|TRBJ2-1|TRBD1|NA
CASSSGTGDEQFF
TGTGCCAGCAGCTCCGGGACAGGGGACGAGCAGTTCTTC
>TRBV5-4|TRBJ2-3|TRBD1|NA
CATKSGGQGVTQYF
TGTGCCACCAAATCTGGGGGACAGGGCGTTACGCAGTATTTT
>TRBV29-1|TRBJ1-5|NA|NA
CSVQGLGNQPQHF
TGCAGCGTGCAGGGACTAGGCAATCAGCCCCAGCATTTT
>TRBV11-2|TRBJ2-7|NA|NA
CASSLDRYEQYF
TGTGCCAGCAGCCTCGACAGGTACGAGCAGTACTTC
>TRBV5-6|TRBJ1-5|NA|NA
CAGSLWGDQPQHF
TGTGCCGGCAGCTTGTGGGGGGATCAGCCCCAGCATTTT
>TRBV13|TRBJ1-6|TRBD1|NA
CASGRQGAHNSPLHF
TGTGCCAGCGGGAGACAGGGGGCGCATAATTCACCCCTCCACTTT
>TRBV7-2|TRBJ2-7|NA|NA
CASSSGGSSYEQYF
TGTGCCAGCAGTAGTGGGGGGTCCTCCTACGAGCAGTACTTC
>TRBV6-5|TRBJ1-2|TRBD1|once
CASSQLDRGYLGYTF
TGTGCCAGCAGTCAACTCGACAGGGGATATTTGGGCTACACCTTC
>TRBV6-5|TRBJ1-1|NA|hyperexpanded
CASTWGVDTEAFF
TGTGCCAGCACTTGGGGGGTTGACACTGAAGCTTTCTTT
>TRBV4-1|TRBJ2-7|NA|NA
CASSQGTREQYF
TGCGCCAGCAGCCAAGGGACACGCGAGCAGTACTTC
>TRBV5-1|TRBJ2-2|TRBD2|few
CASWTSGATGTGELFF
TGCGCCAGTTGGACTAGCGGGGCCACCGGGACCGGGGAGCTGTTTTTT
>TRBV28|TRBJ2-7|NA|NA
CASSRPGTSYEQYF
TGTGCCAGCAGTCGCCCGGGAACCTCCTACGAGCAGTACTTC
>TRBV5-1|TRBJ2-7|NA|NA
CASSTTVTYEQYF
TGCGCCAGCAGCACAACAGTGACCTACGAGCAGTACTTC
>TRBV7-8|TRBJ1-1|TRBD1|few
CASSPRTGKAFF
TGTGCCAGCAGCCCTCGGACAGGGAAAGCTTTCTTT
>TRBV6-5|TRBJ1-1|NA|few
CASSYSLGDTEAFF
TGTGCCAGCAGTTACTCCCTAGGGGACACTGAAGCTTTCTTT
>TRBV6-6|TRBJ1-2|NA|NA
CASSYSRGTNYGYTF
TGTGCCAGCAGTTACTCCCGCGGCACAAACTATGGCTACACCTTC
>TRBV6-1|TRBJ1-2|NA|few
CASSEIAGGYTF
TGTGCCAGCAGTGAGATTGCGGGGGGCTACACCTTC
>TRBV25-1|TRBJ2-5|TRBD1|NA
CASSEYPGQGLGETQYF
TGTGCCAGCAGTGAATATCCGGGACAGGGGCTGGGAGAGACCCAGTACTTC
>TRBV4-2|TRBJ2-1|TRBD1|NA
CASSQVGQGYNEQFF
TGTGCCAGCAGCCAGGTAGGACAGGGGTACAATGAGCAGTTCTTC
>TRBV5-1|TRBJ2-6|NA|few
CASSPGGTGANVLTF
TGCGCCAGCAGCCCTGGGGGCACTGGGGCCAACGTCCTGACTTTC
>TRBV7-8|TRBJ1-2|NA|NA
CASSLAIGERRGYTF
TGTGCCAGCAGCTTAGCTATAGGGGAAAGACGTGGCTACACCTTC
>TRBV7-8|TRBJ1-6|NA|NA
CASSSRGSGRNSPLHF
TGTGCCAGCAGCTCACGCGGGAGTGGCCGTAATTCACCCCTCCACTTT
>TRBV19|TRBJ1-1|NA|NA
CASSMQGQNTEAFF
TGTGCCAGTAGTATGCAGGGACAGAACACTGAAGCTTTCTTT
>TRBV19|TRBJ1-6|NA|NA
CASSMNRDSSSPLHF
TGTGCCAGTAGTATGAACAGGGATAGTAGTTCACCCCTCCACTTT